The 15 T cell receptor beta chains below come from one sample, sequenced in a study of identical twins. A single record per CDR3 protein comes from TCRdb applying MiXCR to the 5' RACE reads. Of hundreds of thousands of distinct CDR3 sequences listed, around 6.1% are singletons. Sequencing input: naive T cells sorted from blood. These receptors were obtained from a man younger than 30 in good health.

There are many counts of this clonotype. J is TRBJ2-2 and V is TRBV28, with a tentative D call TRBD2 (5 bases). Deletions cut 5 bases from V and 5 bases from J, with 12 bases between. The CDR3 is made up of 14 amino acids. CDR1 is MDHEN, CDR2 SYDVKM, per germline. The CDR3, as DNA: TGTGCCAGCAGTACTAGTATTGTGACCGGGGAGCTGTTTTTT. Protein product: CASSTSIVTGELFF.

This clonotype was counted a few times. The chain uses TRBV11-2 and TRBJ2-7, with a possible D match to TRBD1 (5 bases). Trimming stripped 1 base from V and 4 bases from J, with 14 bases between. The CDR3 totals 15 residues. The germline V gene encodes CDR1 SGHAT and CDR2 FQNNGV. CDR3 protein: CASSLASLAGYEQYV. The CDR3 nucleotides read TGTGCCAGCAGCTTAGCAAGTTTGGCAGGGTACGAGCAGTACGTC.

In this sample, this clonotype turned up a few times. V and J are TRBV7-6 and TRBJ2-2, with 7 bases fitting TRBD1. CDR3 length: 16 residues. Germline assignment: CDR1 SGHVS and CDR2 FNYEAQ. The V and J ends lost 5 bases and 4 bases, in that order; junction bases with no gene match: 10. CDR3 nucleotides: TGTGCCAGCAGCCCCGCTTGGGGACAGCTCACCGGGGAGCTGTTTTTT. Protein: CASSPAWGQLTGELFF.

This clonotype has a count of ten or more. CDR3: CATSADTTGELFF. The DNA for the CDR3 is TGTGCCACCAGTGCCGACACTACCGGGGAGCTGTTTTTT. The rearrangement joins TRBV24-1 to TRBJ2-2, with D uncertain. The CDR3 contains 13 residues. The germline V and J ends were trimmed by 5 bases and 5 bases, with 8 bases remaining between them. The germline gives CDR1 KGHDR, CDR2 SFDVKD.

V is TRBV7-2 and J is TRBJ2-7; D possibly corresponds to TRBD2 (6 bases). The germline CDR1 and CDR2 sequences are SGHTA and FQGNSA. CDR3 length: 14 residues. V lost 5 bases to trimming and J lost 6 bases, with 17 bases between them. CDR3 sequence (DNA): TGTGCCAGCAGCGCTCGGGGGACTGTGGTCGAGCAGTACTTC. This translates into CASSARGTVVEQYF.

The chain recombines TRBV11-3 with TRBJ2-2, with a weak D call TRBD1 (5 bases). Trimming stripped 6 bases from V and 4 bases from J, with 18 bases between. CDR1 and CDR2 from the germline V gene are SGHNT and YENEEA. CDR3 length: 16 residues. The CDR3 spells CASSFRSQGRTGELFF. The CDR3 DNA reads TGTGCCAGCAGTTTTAGGTCGCAGGGTCGCACCGGGGAGCTGTTTTTT.

There are a few counts of this clonotype. The chain recombines TRBV9 with TRBJ1-5; D ambiguous. CDR3 length: 14 amino acids. Trimming removed 7 bases from V and 3 bases from J, with 14 bases in between. Germline assignment: CDR1 SGDLS and CDR2 YYNGEE. This CDR3 reads CASGSLGANQPQHF. Written as DNA, the CDR3 is TGTGCCAGCGGGTCCCTGGGTGCCAATCAGCCCCAGCATTTT.

This clonotype was picked up many times. As DNA, the CDR3 is TGTGCCATTTCCCCGGTGGCGGGCGACACTGAAGCTTTCTTT. Protein sequence: CAISPVAGDTEAFF. This chain connects TRBV10-3 to TRBJ1-1, with D uncertain. V was trimmed by 9 bases and J by 3 bases, leaving 17 bases between them. CDR1 and CDR2 (germline): ENHRY, SYGVKD. This CDR3 has 14 residues.

This clonotype was counted only a few times. This rearrangement joins TRBV3-1 to TRBJ1-1; D is uncertain. This CDR3 comprises 13 residues. Trimming cost V 1 base and J 6 bases, with 9 bases left between them. CDR1 and CDR2 from the germline V gene are LGHDT and YNNKEL (reference sequence). The CDR3 loop reads CASSQAMEAEAFF. The CDR3 nucleotides are TGTGCCAGCAGCCAAGCAATGGAGGCTGAAGCTTTCTTT.

This clonotype was observed a few times. V usage is TRBV24-1 and J usage is TRBJ2-3; TRBD2 agrees at 10 bases. The CDR3 spans 16 residues. Unmatched junction bases numbered 9, after V lost 7 bases and J lost 3 bases. Germline V gene sequence: CDR1 KGHDR, CDR2 SFDVKD. CDR3 loop: CATREGTSGKTDTQYF. The CDR3 nucleotides are TGTGCCACCAGAGAAGGAACTAGCGGGAAAACAGATACGCAGTATTTT.

This clonotype was found many times. The V call is TRBV29-1, the J call TRBJ1-1; D remains unclear. Germline values: CDR1 SQVTM, CDR2 ANQGSEA. The CDR3 consists of 13 residues. With 1 base removed from V and 4 bases from J, the gap between germline ends came to 10 bases. As DNA, the CDR3 is TGCAGCGTTGAAGCGAAGGAGGGCACTGAAGCTTTCTTT. It is translated as CSVEAKEGTEAFF.

This CDR3 reads CASSGGVTGELFF. CDR3 DNA: TGTGCCAGCAGCGGAGGGGTCACCGGGGAGCTGTTTTTT. The V call is TRBV9, the J call TRBJ2-2; D is possibly TRBD1 or TRBD2 (5 bases each). The CDR3 is 13 amino acids. With 3 bases removed from V and 4 bases from J, the gap between germline ends came to 7 bases. Per the germline V gene, CDR1 is SGDLS and CDR2 is YYNGEE. The full variable domain, rest sourced from reference TRBV9 and TRBJ2-2, is DSGVTQTPKHLITATGQRVTLRCSPRSGDLSVYWYQQSLDQGLQFLIQYYNGEERAKGNILERFSAQQFPDLHSELNLSSLELGDSALYFCASSGGVTGELFFGEGSRLTVL.

In its sample, this clonotype was seen a few times. The chain has TRBV7-8 and TRBJ2-2; 13 bases align to TRBD2. Germline-derived CDR1 and CDR2 are SGHVS and FQNEAQ. The CDR3 spans 16 residues. V dropped 5 bases and J dropped 8; count of bases not matched to a gene: 8. The CDR3 sequence is CASSRGLAGEIGELFF. The CDR3 DNA is TGTGCCAGCAGCCGTGGACTAGCGGGAGAAATAGGGGAGCTGTTTTTT.

This clonotype has only a few counts. The chain is built from TRBV18 and TRBJ2-7; TRBD2 agrees at 8 bases. The CDR3 extends over 17 amino acids. From germline, CDR1 is KGHSH and CDR2 LQKENI. J lost 1 base, V lost 1 base, and 9 bases had no gene match. CDR3 amino acids: CASSPLAGRHTSYEQYF. The CDR3 coding sequence is TGTGCCAGCTCACCACTAGCGGGGCGTCATACTTCCTACGAGCAGTACTTC.

V is TRBV6-5 and J is TRBJ2-1, with a possible D match to TRBD2 (6 bases). CDR1 is MNHEY and CDR2 is SVGAGI in the germline V gene. The CDR3 has 17 residues. The V end was cut by 0 bases, the J end by 9 bases, with 21 bases between. In nucleotides, the CDR3 is TGTGCCAGCAGTTACTCAGGGGCCGGGTCGGGCGGGGTTGAGCAGTTCTTC. Protein product: CASSYSGAGSGGVEQFF.